This passage covers 21 T cell receptor beta chains from one sample sequenced in a study of human thymus T cells. The table came from immunoSEQ multiplex PCR; TCRdb's copy has only in-frame clones and leaves some out. Of about 78,000 clones listed, 95% to 98% are singletons. Thymus was obtained from resections taken during corrective heart surgery. The sequenced sample consisted of thymus tissue. These receptors were taken from a boy under two years old with a congenital heart defect but otherwise immunologically healthy.

CDR3 residues: CASNKGGSKDRRTDTQYF. The CDR3, as DNA: TGCGCCAGCAATAAGGGGGGATCAAAGGACCGCCGCACAGATACGCAGTATTTT. V usage is TRBV5-1 and J usage is TRBJ2-3; TRBD1 or TRBD2 may be the D gene (6 bases each). The CDR3 is made up of 18 amino acids. The V gene's germline CDR1 is SGHRS and CDR2 YFSETQ. V dropped 6 bases and J dropped 1 base, with 24 bases sitting between them. The variable domain in full, completed from reference TRBV5-1 and TRBJ2-3, reads KAGVTQTPRYLIKTRGQQVTLSCSPISGHRSVSWYQQTPGQGLQFLFEYFSETQRNKGNFPGRFSGRQFSNSRSEMNVSTLELGDSALYLCASNKGGSKDRRTDTQYFGPGTRLTVL.

The J gene is TRBJ2-5, the V gene TRBV15, with TRBD2 matching over 13 bases. Germline V lookup: CDR1 LNHNV, CDR2 YYDKDF (reference sequence). This CDR3 has 18 residues. The V segment lost 0 bases and the J segment 5 bases; nucleotides outside the gene matches: 9. The CDR3 sequence is CATSRDPGLAGVRETQYF. The DNA of the CDR3 is TGTGCCACCAGCAGAGATCCTGGACTAGCGGGAGTCCGGGAGACCCAGTACTTC.

V usage is TRBV6-1 and J usage is TRBJ1-2, with TRBD1 as a possible D gene (5 bases). The CDR3 has 15 residues. Germline CDR1 MNHNS, CDR2 SASEGT. Trimming took 9 bases from V and 2 from J, leaving 19 bases between them. CDR3 DNA sequence: TGTGCCAGTAGATGGTGGGGCCTCCCCAACTATGGCTACACCTTC. Amino acids: CASRWWGLPNYGYTF.

V gene TRBV27 combines with J gene TRBJ1-2, with a tentative D call TRBD1 (6 bases). The CDR3 consists of 15 residues. Germline CDR1 is MNHEY and CDR2 is SMNVEV (reference sequence). Trimming left V 6 bases short and J 3 bases short, with 17 bases between. The CDR3 region is CASRALGGQDYGYTF. In nucleotides, the CDR3 is TGTGCCAGCAGGGCCCTCGGGGGGCAGGACTATGGCTACACCTTC.

This chain links TRBV7-9 with TRBJ1-2, with D perhaps matching TRBD1 (5 bases). The CDR3 loop spans 17 amino acids. In germline, CDR1 is SEHNR, CDR2 FQNEAQ (reference sequence). Trimming cost V 5 bases and J 6 bases, with 25 bases left between them. The CDR3 nucleotides read TGTGCCAGCAGCCCCGGACAAAGCAGCAAGTTCCACAATGGCTACACCTTC. Protein sequence: CASSPGQSSKFHNGYTF.

The chain carries TRBV9 and TRBJ1-1; 8 nucleotides line up with TRBD1. CDR3 size: 13 residues. Per germline, CDR1 SGDLS and CDR2 YYNGEE. Trimming at V came to 4 bases and at J to 3 bases, leaving 2 bases not matched to a gene. The CDR3 loop is CASSQQGDTEAFF. The CDR3 region has the DNA TGTGCCAGCAGCCAACAGGGGGACACTGAAGCTTTCTTT.

This sequence joins TRBV18 and TRBJ2-7, with 10 bases matching TRBD2. The CDR3 has 18 amino acids. The germline gives CDR1 KGHSH, CDR2 LQKENI. Germline trimming cut 1 base from V and 1 base from J; bases unmatched to any gene: 10. The CDR3 DNA is TGTGCCAGCTCACCACTCAGGGGACTAGCGACAGTTTCCTACGAGCAGTACTTC. Translated: CASSPLRGLATVSYEQYF. Combining the CDR3 with reference TRBV18 and TRBJ2-7 gives the whole variable domain NAGVMQNPRHLVRRRGQEARLRCSPMKGHSHVYWYRQLPEEGLKFMVYLQKENIIDESGMPKERFSAEFPKEGPSILRIQQVVRGDSAAYFCASSPLRGLATVSYEQYFGPGTRLTVT.

V usage is TRBV21-1 and J usage is TRBJ1-1. TRBV21-1 is a known pseudogene. The CDR3 consists of 14 residues. The CDR3 DNA reads TGTGCCAGCAGCAAAGAGATAGGTACGACTGAAGCTTTCTTT. As protein: CASSKEIGTTEAFF.

This chain connects TRBV6-1 to TRBJ1-1; D is possibly TRBD1 (6 bases). The V and J ends lost 1 base and 0 bases respectively, with 21 bases between them. This CDR3 is built from 19 residues. CDR1 and CDR2 from the germline V gene are MNHNS and SASEGT. CDR3 coding DNA: TGTGCCAGCAGTGAAGTCCCAAAACTGACAGGAGATATGAACACTGAAGCTTTCTTT. Its protein is CASSEVPKLTGDMNTEAFF.

The chain links TRBV19 to TRBJ1-1; D perhaps matches TRBD1 (6 bases). Trimming removed 3 bases from V and 5 bases from J, with 22 bases in between. The CDR3 totals 17 residues. CDR1 LNHDA and CDR2 SQIVND come from the germline V gene (reference sequence). CDR3 protein: CASSIYIWGGEWTEAFF. The CDR3 DNA is TGTGCCAGTAGTATTTATATCTGGGGGGGCGAATGGACTGAAGCTTTCTTT.

The chain recombines TRBV6-5 with TRBJ2-7; tentative D call: TRBD1 (7 bases). The germline V gene has CDR1 MNHEY and CDR2 SVGAGI. V was pared by 2 bases and J by 2 bases, with 13 bases between. The CDR3 is made up of 15 amino acids. The CDR3 nucleotides are TGTGCCAGCAGTTACCCCAGGGGGGAGGCCTACGAGCAGTACTTC. It codes for CASSYPRGEAYEQYF.

The chain carries TRBV10-3 and TRBJ1-1; no reliable D call. Between the trimmed V and J ends, which lost 11 bases and 4 bases, there was a span of 23 bases. Germline values: CDR1 ENHRY, CDR2 SYGVKD. The CDR3 loop spans 15 amino acids. The CDR3 nucleotides read TGTGCCTCAAAAGGGTCCTCACTTAAGGGCACTGAAGCTTTCTTT. Translated, it gives CASKGSSLKGTEAFF.

The chain has TRBV14 and TRBJ1-2, with D perhaps matching TRBD1 (5 bases). V dropped 0 bases and J dropped 8 bases, with 10 bases sitting between them. The CDR3 spans 13 residues. Germline lookup yields CDR1 SGHDN and CDR2 FVKESK. The CDR3 region has the DNA TGTGCCAGCAGCCAAGATCTCCAGGGAGGCTACACCTTC. Protein sequence: CASSQDLQGGYTF.

The chain has TRBV4-2 and TRBJ2-1; no definite D call. The ends were cut back, 4 bases at V and 4 bases at J, with 11 bases in the middle. The CDR3 has 14 amino acids. CDR1 and CDR2 (germline): LGHNA, YNFKEQ. In DNA form, the CDR3 reads TGTGCCAGCAGCCGCGTATACCGGTACAATGAGCAGTTCTTC. Its protein is CASSRVYRYNEQFF.

The rearrangement uses TRBV10-3 and TRBJ2-1; 8 nucleotides match TRBD2. Trimming took 6 bases from V and 6 from J; bases not matched to a gene: 19. There are 18 residues in the CDR3. Germline CDR1 is ENHRY and CDR2 is SYGVKD. CDR3 nucleotide sequence: TGTGCCATCAGCGGCCCTCCTATCCGGGGGGGCCCCGGCAATGAGCAGTTCTTC. Its protein product is CAISGPPIRGGPGNEQFF.

The chain joins TRBV5-1 to TRBJ2-5, with a tentative D call TRBD1 (5 bases). The CDR3 covers 16 residues. V shed 5 bases and J shed 5 bases, with 22 bases lying between them. Germline V gene sequence: CDR1 SGHRS, CDR2 YFSETQ. The CDR3 protein is CASSHVRGSGQETQYF. DNA for the CDR3: TGCGCCAGCAGTCACGTTAGGGGTTCGGGCCAGGAGACCCAGTACTTC.

V gene TRBV29-1 combines with J gene TRBJ1-1; 8 bases align to TRBD1. The CDR3 loop spans 13 amino acids. V was pared by 4 bases and J by 5 bases, with 6 bases of the junction left unmatched. In germline, CDR1 is SQVTM, CDR2 ANQGSEA. DNA for the CDR3: TGCAGCGTTGCTGGACAGGGAAGGACTGAAGCTTTCTTT. Its translation: CSVAGQGRTEAFF.

The gene calls are TRBV11-1 and TRBJ2-6; the D gene is possibly TRBD2 (5 bases). Trimming took 0 bases from V and 1 from J, leaving 13 bases between them. Germline V lookup: CDR1 SGHAT, CDR2 FQDESV (reference sequence). The CDR3 is made up of 18 amino acids. The CDR3: CASSLAGVFGSGANVLTF. The DNA of the CDR3 is TGTGCCAGCAGCTTAGCGGGAGTTTTCGGGTCTGGGGCCAACGTCCTGACTTTC. The full variable domain, with the rest looked up from reference TRBV11-1 and TRBJ2-6, is EAEVAQSPRYKITEKSQAVAFWCDPISGHATLYWYRQILGQGPELLVQFQDESVVDDSQLPKDRFSAERLKGVDSTLKIQPAELGDSAMYLCASSLAGVFGSGANVLTFGAGSRLTVL.

The J gene is TRBJ1-1, the V gene TRBV5-6; D is possibly TRBD1 (6 bases). Germline CDR1 reads SGHDT; CDR2 reads YYEEEE. The CDR3 is 15 residues long. V lost 3 bases to trimming and J lost 0 bases, with 12 bases between them. In DNA, the CDR3 is TGTGCCAGCAGCTCCCCGGGACACATGAACACTGAAGCTTTCTTT. This translates into CASSSPGHMNTEAFF.

V usage is TRBV11-2 and J usage is TRBJ1-1, with 7 bases fitting TRBD1. Germline V gene sequence: CDR1 SGHAT, CDR2 FQNNGV. The CDR3 covers 17 residues. The trim removed 5 bases at V and 0 bases at J, leaving 12 bases unmatched. CDR3 in amino acids: CASSQTHRDSMNTEAFF. Written as DNA, the CDR3 is TGTGCCAGCAGCCAGACCCACAGGGACAGCATGAACACTGAAGCTTTCTTT.

As concerns this clone: An end of the junction does not agree with germline; a read error may underlie this. The gene calls are TRBV7-7 and TRBJ2-3; TRBD2 matches 11 bases. The germline CDR1 and CDR2 sequences are SSHAT and FNYEAQ (reference sequence). The CDR3 contains 19 residues. Here the CDR3 reads CASSFSPLAGGPSTDTQYF. The CDR3 DNA sequence: TGTGCTAGCAGCTTTTCCCCCCTAGCGGGAGGCCCTAGCACAGATACGCAGTATTTT.